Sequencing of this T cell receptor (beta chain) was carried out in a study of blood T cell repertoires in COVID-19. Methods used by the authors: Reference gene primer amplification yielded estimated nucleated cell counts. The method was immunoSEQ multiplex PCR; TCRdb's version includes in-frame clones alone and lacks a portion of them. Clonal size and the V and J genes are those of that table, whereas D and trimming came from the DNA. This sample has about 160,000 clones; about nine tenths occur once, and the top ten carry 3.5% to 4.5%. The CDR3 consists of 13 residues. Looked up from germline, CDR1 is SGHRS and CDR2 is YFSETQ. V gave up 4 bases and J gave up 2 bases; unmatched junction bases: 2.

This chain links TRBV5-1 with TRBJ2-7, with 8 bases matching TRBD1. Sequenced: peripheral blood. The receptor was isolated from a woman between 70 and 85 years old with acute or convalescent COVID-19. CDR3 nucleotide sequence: TGCGCCAGCAGCGTGACAGGGGCCTACGAGCAGTACTTC. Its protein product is CASSVTGAYEQYF. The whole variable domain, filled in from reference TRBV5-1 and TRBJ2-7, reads KAGVTQTPRYLIKTRGQQVTLSCSPISGHRSVSWYQQTPGQGLQFLFEYFSETQRNKGNFPGRFSGRQFSNSRSEMNVSTLELGDSALYLCASSVTGAYEQYFGPGTRLTVT.